Listed here are 15 T cell receptor beta chains from one sample, sequenced in a study of early T cells in non-severe SARS-CoV-2 infection. TCRdb independently ran MiXCR on the 5' RACE reads; one entry per CDR3 protein. Among 100,000 to 150,000 distinct CDR3 sequences listed, about 16% were seen once. Sequences were obtained from whole blood. These receptors were taken from an adult who was a healthcare worker with PCR-confirmed SARS-CoV-2 infection or an uninfected control (not recorded which).

The table lists this clonotype with a few counts. This chain joins TRBV28 and TRBJ1-5; D might be TRBD1 (6 bases). V lost 6 bases to trimming and J lost 4 bases, with 16 bases between them. From germline, CDR1 is MDHEN and CDR2 SYDVKM. The CDR3 consists of 15 residues. The CDR3 DNA reads as TGTGCCAGCAGCCCGGTCGGGCAGGGGAATCAGCCCCAGCATTTT. Its protein product is CASSPVGQGNQPQHF.

This clonotype was observed a handful of times. This CDR3 is CASSAGGSVRDTQYF. CDR3 DNA: TGTGCCAGCAGCGCCGGGGGGTCCGTTAGGGATACGCAGTATTTT. The chain recombines TRBV9 with TRBJ2-3; 7 positions match TRBD2. CDR3 size: 15 residues. The ends lost 3 bases at V and 6 bases at J; junction bases unmatched: 10. Germline values: CDR1 SGDLS, CDR2 YYNGEE.

This clonotype was observed many times. The V call is TRBV20-1, the J call TRBJ1-1; 7 bases are a match to TRBD1. This CDR3 is 15 amino acids long. Germline-derived CDR1 and CDR2 are DFQATT and SNEGSKA (reference sequence). V lost 5 bases to trimming and J lost 7 bases; unmatched junction nucleotides: 16. CDR3 coding DNA: TGCAGTGCTGAAGACAGGGAAGACCTCGTCGTTGAAGCTTTCTTT. Its translation is CSAEDREDLVVEAFF.

This chain links TRBV11-2 with TRBJ1-4; weak D call: TRBD1 (5 bases). The CDR3 sequence is 15 residues long. Germline values: CDR1 SGHAT, CDR2 FQNNGV. V gave up 5 bases and J gave up 5 bases, with 15 bases separating them. The CDR3 nucleotides read TGTGCCAGCAGCCGTCGAGGGGTTGAGAATGAAAAACTGTTTTTT. Its protein is CASSRRGVENEKLFF.

The chain uses TRBV4-1 and TRBJ1-4, with TRBD1 matching over 8 bases. The V gene's germline CDR1 is MGHRA and CDR2 YSYEKL. The J segment lost 3 bases and the V segment lost 4 bases, leaving 4 bases of the junction unmatched. The CDR3 sequence is 15 residues long. CDR3 sequence (DNA): TGCGCCAGCAGCCCCGGACAGGGATCTAATGAAAAACTGTTTTTT. Residues: CASSPGQGSNEKLFF.

The chain combines TRBV11-2 with TRBJ1-5; D perhaps matches TRBD1 (5 bases). This CDR3 spans 13 amino acids. The V end lost 4 bases, the J end lost 12 bases, and 16 bases lay between the germline ends. Germline V gives CDR1 SGHAT, CDR2 FQNNGV. Here the CDR3 reads CASSWGEAGIQHF. The CDR3 coding sequence is TGTGCCAGCAGCTGGGGGGAGGCAGGGATCCAGCATTTT.

In this sample, this clonotype turned up once. The chain couples TRBV2 to TRBJ2-1; 13 nucleotides match TRBD2. Germline V gene lookup returns CDR1 SNHLY and CDR2 FYNNEI. CDR3 length: 16 residues. Losses at the gene ends were 6 bases for V and 8 bases for J; bases not matched to a gene: 10. The CDR3 sequence is CASSEGLAGRLDEQFF. Written as DNA, the CDR3 is TGTGCCAGCAGCGAGGGACTAGCGGGGCGGTTGGATGAGCAGTTCTTC.

This clonotype was seen more than once but under ten times. V usage is TRBV6-6 and J usage is TRBJ2-7, with 11 bases matching TRBD1. This CDR3 region has 15 residues. The junction had 9 bases not matched to a gene; V was cut back by 6 bases and J by 5 bases. The germline V gene encodes CDR1 MNHNY and CDR2 SVGAGI (reference sequence). CDR3 sequence: CASSSGQGAFHEQYF. The CDR3, as DNA: TGTGCCAGCAGCTCCGGACAGGGGGCATTCCACGAGCAGTACTTC.

The rearrangement joins TRBV5-1 to TRBJ2-5; D is unresolved. Deletions cut 0 bases from V and 0 bases from J, with 6 bases between. CDR1 is SGHRS and CDR2 is YFSETQ in the germline V gene. The CDR3 extends over 14 amino acids. CDR3 sequence (DNA): TGCGCCAGCAGCTTGGTTGGGTACCAAGAGACCCAGTACTTC. Translated, it gives CASSLVGYQETQYF. Full variable domain (outside the CDR3, taken from reference TRBV5-1 and TRBJ2-5): KAGVTQTPRYLIKTRGQQVTLSCSPISGHRSVSWYQQTPGQGLQFLFEYFSETQRNKGNFPGRFSGRQFSNSRSEMNVSTLELGDSALYLCASSLVGYQETQYFGPGTRLLVL.

This clonotype was counted only a few times. CDR3 sequence (DNA): TGTGCCAGCAGTTGGGCTGCCGAGCAGTACTTC. Translation: CASSWAAEQYF. The chain combines TRBV6-6 with TRBJ2-7; no reliable D call. The CDR3 sequence is 11 residues long. Germline CDR1 and CDR2: MNHNY and SVGAGI (reference sequence). V was cut by 4 bases and J by 6 bases, with 7 bases left in between.

The rearrangement links TRBV7-9 to TRBJ1-1; maybe TRBD1 (6 bases). The germline CDR1 and CDR2 sequences are SEHNR and FQNEAQ (reference sequence). The CDR3 is 15 residues long. V was clipped by 5 bases and J by 0 bases, with 13 bases between them. CDR3 loop: CASSVGTFMNTEAFF. CDR3 coding DNA: TGTGCCAGCAGCGTAGGGACATTCATGAACACTGAAGCTTTCTTT.

Points on this clonotype: A read error may account for a junction end that differs from germline. The V and J genes are TRBV19 and TRBJ2-3, with a tentative D call TRBD1 (6 bases). The CDR3 length is 13 residues. Per germline, CDR1 LNHDA and CDR2 SQIVND (reference sequence). The CDR3 loop is CASSIGGTDTQYF. Written as DNA, the CDR3 is TGTGCCAGTAGCATAGGGGGTACAGATACGCAGTATTTT.

The CDR3 region has the DNA TGCGCCAGCAGCACCCGGACAGGGGGCAGAGAGACCCAGTACTTC. Its translation: CASSTRTGGRETQYF. The chain has TRBV4-1 and TRBJ2-5; 11 bases agree with TRBD1. V was clipped by 5 bases and J by 4 bases; unmatched bases: 6. The CDR3 totals 15 residues. CDR1 and CDR2 from the germline V gene are MGHRA and YSYEKL.

This clonotype was recorded a few times. The chain recombines TRBV7-2 with TRBJ1-2; D is perhaps TRBD1 (5 bases). The CDR3 sequence is 15 residues long. The germline CDR1 and CDR2 sequences are SGHTA and FQGNSA. Trimming pared 0 bases from V and 8 bases from J, leaving 16 bases between. The chain's CDR3 is CASSLAQAGLSGYTF. The CDR3 DNA sequence: TGTGCCAGCAGCTTAGCGCAGGCAGGGCTCTCGGGCTACACCTTC.

The CDR3 coding sequence is TGTGCCAGCAGCTTATGGGCGTTTGGCACCCTCCAGAGAACCCAGTACTTC. It translates to CASSLWAFGTLQRTQYF. This rearrangement joins TRBV11-2 to TRBJ2-5, with D hard to call. Germline V gene data show CDR1 as SGHAT and CDR2 as FQNNGV. The germline V and J ends were trimmed by 2 bases and 8 bases, with 24 bases remaining between them. The CDR3 is 17 amino acids.